Below are 30 T cell receptor beta chains sequenced from a single sample in a study of T cells after yellow fever vaccination. From the 5' RACE reads, TCRdb called clonotypes with MiXCR, one entry per CDR3 protein. This sample has 500,000 to 650,000 distinct CDR3 sequences, with about a sixth found just once. Source: PBMCs, taken 5 to 6 days after the first yellow fever vaccination. The receptors were sampled from a young man who received the YFV17D yellow fever vaccine.

Only a few counts were recorded for this clonotype. The rearrangement joins TRBV7-2 to TRBJ2-2; 10 bases align to TRBD2. CDR3 length: 16 amino acids. Trimming removed 2 bases from V and 6 bases from J; junction bases left unmatched: 6. Germline V gene data show CDR1 as SGHTA and CDR2 as FQGNSA. CDR3 amino acids: CASSLFSGGASGELFF. CDR3 sequence (DNA): TGTGCCAGCAGCTTATTCAGCGGGGGGGCCTCCGGGGAGCTGTTTTTT.

This clonotype has more than one count but fewer than ten. The chain carries TRBV5-1 and TRBJ2-3; D is possibly TRBD1 (5 bases). Between the trimmed V and J ends, which lost 1 base and 3 bases, there was a span of 21 bases. Germline loops: CDR1 SGHRS, CDR2 YFSETQ. This CDR3 comprises 18 residues. The CDR3 loop reads CASSLRSQGSIETDTQYF. The CDR3 DNA is TGCGCCAGCAGCTTGAGATCCCAGGGCTCAATTGAGACAGATACGCAGTATTTT.

A few counts support this clonotype. The gene calls are TRBV19 and TRBJ1-3; 8 positions agree with TRBD1. The CDR3 is 13 amino acids. After removal of 8 bases from V and 4 bases from J, the junction contained 4 bases not matched to a gene. From germline, CDR1 is LNHDA and CDR2 SQIVND (reference sequence). Here the CDR3 reads CASGQGGGNTIYF. DNA of the CDR3: TGTGCCAGTGGACAGGGTGGCGGAAACACCATATATTTT.

This sequence joins TRBV2 and TRBJ1-1; D might be TRBD1 (5 bases). The CDR3 loop spans 13 amino acids. The germline CDR1 and CDR2 sequences are SNHLY and FYNNEI. The V end lost 6 bases, the J end lost 11 bases, and 19 bases lay between the germline ends. In DNA, the CDR3 is TGTGCCAGCAGCGATTTTACGGGGACTAGTGCTTTCTTT. This sequence encodes CASSDFTGTSAFF. The full variable domain, in which reference TRBV2 and TRBJ1-1 provide the parts outside the CDR3, is EPEVTQTPSHQVTQMGQEVILRCVPISNHLYFYWYRQILGQKVEFLVSFYNNEISEKSEIFDDQFSVERPDGSNFTLKIRSTKLEDSAMYFCASSDFTGTSAFFGQGTRLTVV.

The rearrangement joins TRBV6-2 or TRBV6-3 to TRBJ2-7, with TRBD1 identical over 8 bases. In germline, CDR1 is MNHEY, CDR2 SVGEGT. Trimming took 5 bases from V and 2 from J; bases not matched to a gene: 11. CDR3 length equals 16 residues. As DNA, the CDR3 is TGTGCCAGCAGTCCTCGATCCACGACAGGGGCCTACGAGCAGTACGTC. The encoded protein is CASSPRSTTGAYEQYV.

V and J are TRBV5-1 and TRBJ2-7, with 9 bases that match TRBD1. The germline V gene has CDR1 SGHRS and CDR2 YFSETQ. Unmatched junction bases numbered 7, after V lost 4 bases and J lost 5 bases. The CDR3 spans 14 residues. CDR3 in DNA: TGCGCCAGCAGCATGGGACAGGGTCTCCACGAGCAGTACTTC. It codes for CASSMGQGLHEQYF.

This rearrangement joins TRBV20-1 to TRBJ2-7; TRBD2 is a possible D gene (5 bases). Trimming removed 0 bases at V and 0 bases at J, with 12 bases between. This CDR3 spans 15 amino acids. CDR1 is DFQATT and CDR2 is SNEGSKA in the germline V gene (reference sequence). This chain's CDR3 is CSARDPPSSSYEQYF. CDR3 nucleotides: TGCAGTGCTAGAGATCCTCCTAGCAGCTCCTACGAGCAGTACTTC.

The chain combines TRBV7-2 with TRBJ1-6; D is perhaps TRBD1 (5 bases). CDR1 is SGHTA, CDR2 FQGNSA, per germline. This CDR3 is built from 13 residues. V lost 1 base, J lost 16 bases, and 14 bases lay in between. The chain's CDR3 is CASSLDPLGRLHF. CDR3 nucleotide sequence: TGTGCCAGCAGCTTAGACCCCTTGGGGCGGCTCCACTTT.

This clonotype was seen more than once but under ten times. The genes are TRBV5-5 and TRBJ2-1; D is unresolved. The CDR3 is 12 amino acids. The germline V and J ends were trimmed by 0 bases and 9 bases, with 7 bases remaining between them. CDR1 is SGHKS and CDR2 is YYEKEE in the germline V gene (reference sequence). The CDR3 DNA follows: TGTGCCAGCAGCTTGGCAGATACTGAGCAGTTCTTC. It translates to CASSLADTEQFF.

This sequence joins TRBV5-4 and TRBJ2-5, with TRBD1 matching over 11 bases. The germline CDR1 and CDR2 sequences are SGHNT and YYREEE (reference sequence). V lost 5 bases, J lost 2 bases, and 5 bases stayed unmatched. The CDR3 spans 15 residues. The CDR3, as DNA: TGTGCCAGCAGGCCCGGGACAGGGGGTCAAGAGACCCAGTACTTC. Protein: CASRPGTGGQETQYF.

This chain uses TRBV30 with TRBJ1-1; 8 nucleotides line up with TRBD1. The V segment lost 0 bases and the J segment 6 bases; nucleotides outside the gene matches: 6. This CDR3 spans 14 amino acids. Germline V gene lookup returns CDR1 GTSNPN and CDR2 SVGIG (reference sequence). CDR3 DNA: TGTGCCTGGAGTGTACTTTCGACAGGGGCTGAAGCTTTCTTT. Translated: CAWSVLSTGAEAFF. The entire variable domain, with the rest obtained from reference TRBV30 and TRBJ1-1, is as follows: SQTIHQWPATLVQPVGSPLSLECTVEGTSNPNLYWYRQAAGRGLQLLFYSVGIGQISSEVPQNLSASRPQDRQFILSSKKLLLSDSGFYLCAWSVLSTGAEAFFGQGTRLTVV.

This clonotype was seen a few times. This sequence joins TRBV6-1 and TRBJ2-6, with D tentatively TRBD1 (5 bases). Germline V gene sequence: CDR1 MNHNS, CDR2 SASEGT. Trimming removed 7 bases from V and 0 bases from J, with 19 bases in between. The CDR3 runs to 18 residues. The CDR3 DNA is TGTGCCAGCAATATACAGGAGCATTCGAGCTCTGGGGCCAACGTCCTGACTTTC. Its protein is CASNIQEHSSSGANVLTF.

This clonotype showed up just a few times. The rearrangement uses TRBV29-1 and TRBJ2-2; 7 bases agree with TRBD1. The CDR3 is 13 residues long. CDR1 is SQVTM and CDR2 is ANQGSEA in the germline V gene. The V gene end was trimmed by 7 bases and the J gene end by 4 bases; junction bases not matched to a gene: 6. The CDR3 DNA reads TGCAGCGCCCGGGACAGTATCACCGGGGAGCTGTTTTTT. Encoded protein: CSARDSITGELFF.

This chain uses TRBV20-1 with TRBJ1-3; tentatively, D is TRBD1 (5 bases). Trimming cost V 4 bases and J 7 bases, with 14 bases left between them. The CDR3 is 13 residues long. Germline V gives CDR1 DFQATT, CDR2 SNEGSKA (reference sequence). CDR3 sequence: CSAIGGTVNTIYF. CDR3 nucleotide sequence: TGCAGTGCTATCGGTGGGACCGTGAACACCATATATTTT.

At least ten counts were recorded for this clonotype. The rearrangement links TRBV18 to TRBJ2-7; unclear D gene. CDR3 length equals 15 residues. The V and J ends lost 3 bases and 4 bases respectively, with 16 bases between them. Germline V gives CDR1 KGHSH, CDR2 LQKENI. The CDR3: CASSPGQNAVYEQYF. The CDR3 DNA reads TGTGCCAGCTCACCTGGGCAGAATGCGGTTTACGAGCAGTACTTC. The full variable domain, with the rest looked up from reference TRBV18 and TRBJ2-7, is NAGVMQNPRHLVRRRGQEARLRCSPMKGHSHVYWYRQLPEEGLKFMVYLQKENIIDESGMPKERFSAEFPKEGPSILRIQQVVRGDSAAYFCASSPGQNAVYEQYFGPGTRLTVT.

The chain links TRBV7-3 to TRBJ2-7; 9 bases line up with TRBD2. This CDR3 region has 15 residues. V dropped 1 base and J dropped 4; count of bases not matched to a gene: 5. Germline V gene sequence: CDR1 SGHTA, CDR2 FQGTGA. DNA for the CDR3: TGTGCCAGCAGCTTAATTAGCGGGGGATATTACGAGCAGTACTTC. It is translated as CASSLISGGYYEQYF.

This clonotype has more than one count but fewer than ten. V usage is TRBV2 and J usage is TRBJ2-2; D gene unclear. Germline V CDR1 and CDR2: SNHLY, FYNNEI. Trimming cost V 5 bases and J 4 bases, with 8 bases left between them. The CDR3 contains 13 residues. The CDR3 coding sequence is TGTGCCAGCAGTCCGCCCATCACCGGGGAGCTGTTTTTT. It specifies CASSPPITGELFF.

This clonotype was seen only a few times. The gene calls are TRBV10-3 and TRBJ2-1; D perhaps matches TRBD2 (5 bases). From germline, CDR1 is ENHRY and CDR2 SYGVKD. CDR3 length: 16 residues. V gave up 6 bases and J gave up 2 bases, with 17 bases separating them. CDR3 in DNA: TGTGCCATCAGAGTTAAGGGAGAGAGGACCTACAATGAGCAGTTCTTC. It codes for CAIRVKGERTYNEQFF.

This chain joins TRBV5-5 and TRBJ2-3; the D is unclear. The ends were cut back, 4 bases at V and 4 bases at J, with 10 bases in the middle. The CDR3 runs 13 residues. Germline assignment: CDR1 SGHKS and CDR2 YYEKEE (reference sequence). The CDR3 spells CASSEVGPDTQYF. CDR3 nucleotide sequence: TGTGCCAGCAGCGAGGTCGGCCCAGATACGCAGTATTTT. The whole variable domain, filled in from reference TRBV5-5 and TRBJ2-3, reads DAGVTQSPTHLIKTRGQQVTLRCSPISGHKSVSWYQQVLGQGPQFIFQYYEKEERGRGNFPDRFSARQFPNYSSELNVNALLLGDSALYLCASSEVGPDTQYFGPGTRLTVL.

The sample holds a few counts of this clonotype. It may be a read error: a sequence one base away is much more abundant. The chain joins TRBV18 to TRBJ2-5; D is undetermined. CDR1 is KGHSH, CDR2 LQKENI, per germline. V was pared by 3 bases and J by 3 bases, with 8 bases between. This CDR3 contains 13 residues. The CDR3 here is CASSPDLEETQYF. CDR3 coding DNA: TGTGCCAGCTCACCGGACCTCGAAGAGACCCAGTACTTC. Filled out from reference TRBV18 and TRBJ2-5, the complete variable domain reads NAGVMQNPRHLVRRRGQEARLRCSPMKGHSHVYWYRQLPEEGLKFMVYLQKENIIDESGMPKERFSAEFPKEGPSILRIQQVVRGDSAAYFCASSPDLEETQYFGPGTRLLVL.

The chain recombines TRBV20-1 with TRBJ1-1, with D unclear. The germline gives CDR1 DFQATT, CDR2 SNEGSKA (reference sequence). The ends were cut back, 6 bases at V and 14 bases at J, with 13 bases in the middle. This CDR3 region has 9 residues. CDR3 in amino acids: CSAGVGKFF. The CDR3 DNA sequence: TGCAGTGCCGGGGTTGGGAAGTTCTTT.

This chain links TRBV27 with TRBJ1-1; D is uncertain. This CDR3 has 14 amino acids. Germline V gene sequence: CDR1 MNHEY, CDR2 SMNVEV (reference sequence). The ends were cut back, 0 bases at V and 5 bases at J, with 10 bases in the middle. CDR3 nucleotide sequence: TGTGCCAGCAGTTTATCACTGGGCGGTACTGAAGCTTTCTTT. It yields the protein CASSLSLGGTEAFF.

This chain joins TRBV7-2 and TRBJ1-1; D gene uncertain. Germline CDR1 and CDR2: SGHTA and FQGNSA. CDR3 length: 11 amino acids. Between the trimmed V and J ends, which lost 3 bases and 7 bases, there was a span of 6 bases. The CDR3 DNA is TGTGCCAGCAGCTTTTTTGGTGAAGCTTTCTTT. Translated: CASSFFGEAFF.

This clonotype was counted between two and nine times. The V and J genes are TRBV7-2 and TRBJ2-3; TRBD2 is a possible D gene (6 bases). Germline CDR1 SGHTA, CDR2 FQGNSA. Trimming removed 5 bases at V and 4 bases at J, with 13 bases between. The CDR3 runs to 14 residues. The CDR3 reads CASSPRWGADTQYF. Here the CDR3 DNA reads TGTGCCAGCAGCCCCAGGTGGGGGGCAGATACGCAGTATTTT.

The chain joins TRBV5-1 to TRBJ1-1; 9 nucleotides match TRBD1. CDR3 length: 15 residues. From germline, CDR1 is SGHRS and CDR2 YFSETQ. Trimming cost V 1 base and J 6 bases; bases outside gene matches: 7. CDR3 protein: CASSLSGTGSAEAFF. CDR3 in DNA: TGCGCCAGCAGCTTGTCCGGGACAGGGAGCGCTGAAGCTTTCTTT.

Only a few counts were recorded for this clonotype. The chain links TRBV2 to TRBJ1-1; 7 positions agree with TRBD1. CDR1 and CDR2 (germline): SNHLY, FYNNEI. V shed 3 bases and J 7 bases; nucleotides not matched to a gene: 5. CDR3 length equals 13 residues. The CDR3: CASSEYRGVEAFF. The DNA of the CDR3 is TGTGCCAGCAGTGAGTACAGGGGTGTTGAAGCTTTCTTT.

The chain recombines TRBV12-5 with TRBJ2-7; maybe TRBD2 (5 bases). The CDR3 has 14 residues. CDR1 and CDR2 (germline): LGHNT, FRNRAP. Trimming removed 3 bases at V and 0 bases at J, with 9 bases between. The CDR3 DNA follows: TGTGCTAGTGGTTTTTCCGGGGTCTCCTACGAGCAGTACTTC. Amino acids: CASGFSGVSYEQYF.

The genes are TRBV4-3 and TRBJ2-7; perhaps D is TRBD1 or TRBD2 (5 bases each). Germline V gene sequence: CDR1 LGHNA, CDR2 YSLEER. The V end was cut by 0 bases, the J end by 4 bases, with 16 bases between. CDR3 length equals 16 residues. CDR3 DNA: TGCGCCAGCAGCCAAGACTGGGACGGGGAAAATTACGAGCAGTACGTC. Residues: CASSQDWDGENYEQYV.

This chain links TRBV7-6 with TRBJ1-5; TRBD1 matches 11 bases. In germline, CDR1 is SGHVS, CDR2 FNYEAQ. The CDR3 is 18 amino acids. Trimming took 5 bases from V and 0 from J; bases not matched to a gene: 9. This chain's CDR3 is CASSPKPGQGGSNQPQHF. DNA of the CDR3: TGTGCCAGCAGCCCGAAACCGGGACAGGGGGGTAGCAATCAGCCCCAGCATTTT.

The rearrangement links TRBV12-3 or TRBV12-4 to TRBJ1-4, with D unclear. The CDR3 runs to 14 residues. The V and J ends lost 6 bases and 4 bases respectively, with 12 bases between them. CDR3 nucleotides: TGTGCCAGCAGAAAGACCGATCTTAATGAAAAACTGTTTTTT. It specifies CASRKTDLNEKLFF.